Below, 30 T cell receptor beta chains from the same sample are listed, as sequenced in a study of cytomegalovirus exposure and HLA in healthy donors. With 60 Vbeta and 13 Jbeta primers, the PCR was carried out. The assay was immunoSEQ multiplex PCR, and TCRdb's table has in-frame clones only and misses some. The repertoire holds about 140,000 clones, with more than 70% as singletons. Input material: PBMCs. The source is a man in his forties or fifties in good health and CMV-seronegative.

The chain recombines TRBV7-6 with TRBJ2-3; 8 bases fit TRBD1. CDR3 length: 16 amino acids. Trimming at V came to 5 bases and at J to 3 bases, leaving 10 bases not matched to a gene. Looked up from germline, CDR1 is SGHVS and CDR2 is FNYEAQ. The CDR3 reads CASSPLPGGSTDTQYF. The CDR3 coding sequence is TGTGCCAGCAGCCCCCTGCCAGGGGGCTCGACAGATACGCAGTATTTT.

The chain employs TRBV7-2 and TRBJ1-5; the match to TRBD1 covers 9 bases. This CDR3 spans 17 amino acids. Losses at the gene ends were 5 bases for V and 2 bases for J; bases not matched to a gene: 10. Germline CDR1 SGHTA, CDR2 FQGNSA. The CDR3 spells CASSQRPGQGRNQPQHF. The CDR3 coding sequence is TGTGCCAGCAGCCAAAGACCGGGACAGGGTCGCAATCAGCCCCAGCATTTT.

This clone was counted between two and nine times. CDR3 loop: CSVEGPGGYSYEQYF. CDR3 sequence (DNA): TGCAGCGTTGAAGGTCCGGGGGGTTACTCCTACGAGCAGTACTTC. The chain joins TRBV29-1 to TRBJ2-7, with 7 bases lining up with TRBD2. Germline V gene sequence: CDR1 SQVTM, CDR2 ANQGSEA. V gave up 1 base and J gave up 0 bases; unmatched junction bases: 6. CDR3 length: 15 residues.

In this sample, this clone turned up a few times. The chain links TRBV29-1 to TRBJ2-1, with 7 positions matching TRBD2. Unmatched junction bases numbered 6, after V lost 7 bases and J lost 3 bases. Germline CDR1 and CDR2: SQVTM and ANQGSEA. This CDR3 has 13 residues. DNA for the CDR3: TGCAGCGGACAGCGGGAAGGCTACAATGAGCAGTTCTTC. Protein product: CSGQREGYNEQFF.

The genes are TRBV28 and TRBJ1-5; D is perhaps TRBD1 (6 bases). The V gene's germline CDR1 is MDHEN and CDR2 SYDVKM. The V gene lost 7 bases and the J gene lost 3 bases, with 19 bases spanning the gap. The length of the CDR3 is 16 residues. The CDR3 spells CASIVGSRGHNQPQHF. CDR3 DNA: TGTGCCAGCATCGTAGGGTCCAGGGGACACAATCAGCCCCAGCATTTT.

This clone was counted between two and nine times. The genes are TRBV23-1 and TRBJ2-7; D perhaps matches TRBD1 (5 bases). TRBV23-1 is an ORF, with its function uncertain. The CDR3 length is 13 residues. Trimming stripped 8 bases from V and 6 bases from J, with 17 bases between. The CDR3 sequence is CASPQGAPAEQYF. The CDR3 DNA follows: TGCGCCAGCCCCCAAGGGGCACCAGCCGAGCAGTACTTC.

The chain combines TRBV27 with TRBJ2-5; D gene uncertain. The CDR3 has 13 residues. The ends were cut back, 6 bases at V and 2 bases at J, with 10 bases in the middle. The germline V gene has CDR1 MNHEY and CDR2 SMNVEV (reference sequence). CDR3 DNA sequence: TGTGCCAGCAGGGCAGGTGGTCAAGAGACCCAGTACTTC. It translates to CASRAGGQETQYF.

This clone has only a few counts. V is TRBV5-1 and J is TRBJ1-2, with D possibly matching TRBD1 (6 bases). V was pared by 0 bases and J by 4 bases, with 16 bases between. CDR1 and CDR2 from the germline V gene are SGHRS and YFSETQ. The CDR3 totals 16 residues. For the CDR3, the DNA is TGCGCCAGCAGCTTGGCAATGGGGGCGCATAGCTATGGCTACACCTTC. The encoded protein is CASSLAMGAHSYGYTF.

CDR3 coding DNA: TGTGCCAGCAGCCAAGTGAGGAGCGGGGGGCAGTTCTTC. It codes for CASSQVRSGGQFF. The rearrangement links TRBV14 to TRBJ2-1; 8 bases are a match to TRBD2. CDR1 is SGHDN and CDR2 is FVKESK in the germline V gene. The CDR3 loop spans 13 amino acids. Trimming at V came to 1 base and at J to 12 bases, leaving 5 bases not matched to a gene. Looking up the rest from reference TRBV14 and TRBJ2-1 gives the full variable domain: EAGVTQFPSHSVIEKGQTVTLRCDPISGHDNLYWYRRVMGKEIKFLLHFVKESKQDESGMPNNRFLAERTGGTYSTLKVQPAELEDSGVYFCASSQVRSGGQFFGPGTRLTVL.

The chain joins TRBV18 to TRBJ2-7; 11 nucleotides match TRBD2. Germline V gene sequence: CDR1 KGHSH, CDR2 LQKENI. There are 16 residues in the CDR3. V gave up 2 bases and J gave up 2 bases; unmatched junction bases: 5. Here the CDR3 DNA reads TGTGCCAGCTCACCAAAGGGGACTAGCGGACCCTACGAGCAGTACTTC. Residues: CASSPKGTSGPYEQYF.

The rearrangement uses TRBV2 and TRBJ1-2, with TRBD1 as a possible D gene (6 bases). CDR3 length: 12 residues. Germline CDR1 reads SNHLY; CDR2 reads FYNNEI. V was pared by 6 bases and J by 5 bases, with 10 bases between. CDR3 loop: CASSTTGYGYTF. In nucleotides, the CDR3 is TGTGCCAGCAGCACGACAGGTTATGGCTACACCTTC.

This chain connects TRBV29-1 to TRBJ2-7; D gene uncertain. CDR1 is SQVTM and CDR2 is ANQGSEA in the germline V gene. V gave up 5 bases and J gave up 3 bases, with 17 bases separating them. The CDR3 contains 14 residues. The DNA of the CDR3 is TGCAGCGTTCGACCGGCGTCAGGATACTACGAGCAGTACTTC. Protein product: CSVRPASGYYEQYF.

This clone was seen only a few times. The chain recombines TRBV28 with TRBJ1-6, with 7 bases matching TRBD1. Germline CDR1 MDHEN, CDR2 SYDVKM. This CDR3 is 14 amino acids long. J gave up 8 bases and V 5 bases, and 6 bases lay outside the gene matches. In DNA, the CDR3 is TGTGCCAGCAGTCCCCCCGACAGGGATTCACCCCTCCACTTT. Protein product: CASSPPDRDSPLHF.

The chain links TRBV2 to TRBJ2-7; TRBD2 matches at 10 bases. The CDR3 consists of 16 residues. After removal of 5 bases from V and 5 bases from J, the junction contained 12 bases not matched to a gene. Germline-derived CDR1 and CDR2 are SNHLY and FYNNEI. The CDR3: CASSFDPSGSLNEQYF. The CDR3 coding sequence is TGTGCCAGCAGTTTTGACCCTAGCGGGAGTTTAAACGAGCAGTACTTC.

This sequence joins TRBV11-2 and TRBJ2-2, with 8 bases fitting TRBD2. Germline V gene lookup returns CDR1 SGHAT and CDR2 FQNNGV. The V gene end was trimmed by 5 bases and the J gene end by 1 base; junction bases not matched to a gene: 9. The length of the CDR3 is 17 residues. The CDR3, as DNA: TGTGCCAGCAGCCCCCGATTTAGCGGGGAGAACACCGGGGAGCTGTTTTTT. This sequence encodes CASSPRFSGENTGELFF.

The chain employs TRBV2 and TRBJ1-5; D not resolved. Germline V gene data show CDR1 as SNHLY and CDR2 as FYNNEI. V was trimmed by 7 bases and J by 15 bases, leaving 22 bases between them. This CDR3 region has 13 residues. The CDR3 bases are TGTGCCAGCACCCCGTCAAATGGCGGGGAAGTGCATTTT. Translated: CASTPSNGGEVHF.

The rearrangement links TRBV6-5 to TRBJ2-7, with TRBD2 matching over 8 bases. Unmatched junction bases numbered 7, after V lost 6 bases and J lost 3 bases. Germline lookup yields CDR1 MNHEY and CDR2 SVGAGI. This CDR3 spans 14 amino acids. The CDR3 DNA sequence: TGTGCCAGCAGAACTAGCGGCAGGGGCTACGAGCAGTACTTC. Amino acids: CASRTSGRGYEQYF.

The chain joins TRBV7-3 to TRBJ2-1, with TRBD1 identical over 8 bases. This CDR3 region has 16 residues. The trim removed 5 bases at V and 6 bases at J, leaving 12 bases unmatched. The germline gives CDR1 SGHTA, CDR2 FQGTGA. The CDR3 DNA is TGTGCCAGCAGCCTATCGATAGGACAGGGCCCCAATGAGCAGTTCTTC. It yields the protein CASSLSIGQGPNEQFF.

This rearrangement joins TRBV29-1 to TRBJ2-1; unclear D gene. Germline V lookup: CDR1 SQVTM, CDR2 ANQGSEA. Deletions cut 5 bases from V and 0 bases from J, with 14 bases between. This CDR3 contains 15 residues. CDR3 region: CSVLPYLSSYNEQFF. The CDR3 DNA follows: TGCAGCGTTCTTCCGTACCTGAGCTCCTACAATGAGCAGTTCTTC.

The chain joins TRBV30 to TRBJ1-4; TRBD1 matches at 10 bases. Germline V lookup: CDR1 GTSNPN, CDR2 SVGIG (reference sequence). This CDR3 region has 21 residues. Trimming cost V 6 bases and J 5 bases; bases outside gene matches: 27. This CDR3 reads CACNTPVSIADRGIRNEKLFF. CDR3 in DNA: TGTGCCTGCAACACCCCCGTTTCGATTGCGGACAGGGGGATTAGAAATGAAAAACTGTTTTTT.

This clone came up once. This chain links TRBV14 with TRBJ1-3; D gene ambiguous. CDR1 and CDR2 from the germline V gene are SGHDN and FVKESK. The V gene lost 1 base and the J gene lost 0 bases, with 13 bases spanning the gap. This CDR3 is 17 amino acids long. CDR3 region: CASSQVSVVSSGNTIYF. CDR3 coding DNA: TGTGCCAGCAGCCAAGTTAGCGTCGTGAGCTCTGGAAACACCATATATTTT.

The chain uses TRBV30 and TRBJ2-3; 11 bases are shared with TRBD2. The V gene's germline CDR1 is GTSNPN and CDR2 SVGIG (reference sequence). V dropped 2 bases and J dropped 1; count of bases not matched to a gene: 5. The CDR3 runs 16 residues. The chain's CDR3 is CAWSMTSGIRTDTQYF. The DNA for the CDR3 is TGTGCCTGGAGTATGACTAGCGGGATTCGCACAGATACGCAGTATTTT.

The chain has TRBV18 and TRBJ1-6; D call uncertain. Per the germline V gene, CDR1 is KGHSH and CDR2 is LQKENI. V lost 2 bases and J lost 8, with 10 bases in between. CDR3 length equals 14 residues. The CDR3 reads CASSPSVEYSPLHF. CDR3 nucleotides: TGTGCCAGCTCACCATCGGTAGAGTATTCACCCCTCCACTTT.

This chain connects TRBV27 to TRBJ2-1; 9 nucleotides match TRBD2. The CDR3 consists of 14 residues. CDR1 and CDR2 from the germline V gene are MNHEY and SMNVEV (reference sequence). The J segment lost 4 bases and the V segment lost 6 bases, leaving 4 bases of the junction unmatched. In DNA, the CDR3 is TGTGCCAGCAGGAGGGGACTAGCATACAATGAGCAGTTCTTC. Translation gives CASRRGLAYNEQFF.

V and J are TRBV5-1 and TRBJ2-3, with TRBD1 as a possible D gene (5 bases). The V gene's germline CDR1 is SGHRS and CDR2 YFSETQ. The CDR3 is made up of 15 amino acids. Trimming shortened V by 0 bases and J by 4 bases, and 12 bases separated the two germline ends. The CDR3 nucleotides read TGCGCCAGCAGCTTGGGTATAGGGGCCCCAGATACGCAGTATTTT. This sequence encodes CASSLGIGAPDTQYF.

The chain is built from TRBV19 and TRBJ2-7, with a tentative D call TRBD2 (5 bases). The CDR3 runs to 11 residues. CDR1 is LNHDA and CDR2 is SQIVND in the germline V gene (reference sequence). Trimming took 5 bases from V and 5 from J, leaving 7 bases between them. CDR3 amino acids: CASSLRDEQYF. For the CDR3, the DNA is TGTGCCAGTAGTCTGAGGGACGAGCAGTACTTC.

The chain is built from TRBV6-1 and TRBJ2-5; tentative D call: TRBD2 (6 bases). V lost 0 bases and J lost 4, with 12 bases in between. CDR3 size: 15 residues. From germline, CDR1 is MNHNS and CDR2 SASEGT. CDR3 sequence: CASSEAAQGGETQYF. CDR3 nucleotide sequence: TGTGCCAGCAGTGAAGCAGCTCAGGGAGGAGAGACCCAGTACTTC.

This clone was recorded a few times. The rearrangement links TRBV10-1 to TRBJ2-2, with 10 bases that match TRBD1. The germline V gene has CDR1 WNHNN and CDR2 SYGVQD (reference sequence). V lost 10 bases, J lost 6 bases, and 5 bases stayed unmatched. The CDR3 is 13 residues long. CDR3 nucleotide sequence: TGCGCCACTAGGGACAGGGGAGCCGGGGAGCTGTTTTTT. Translated: CATRDRGAGELFF.

This chain uses TRBV7-9 with TRBJ2-2; TRBD2 agrees at 7 bases. CDR3 length equals 13 residues. In germline, CDR1 is SEHNR, CDR2 FQNEAQ (reference sequence). Trimming removed 8 bases from V and 5 bases from J; junction bases left unmatched: 5. The DNA for the CDR3 is TGTGCCAGCCGCTGGGAGGGGACCGGGGAGCTGTTTTTT. As protein: CASRWEGTGELFF.

The gene calls are TRBV11-3 and TRBJ1-1, with D maybe TRBD1 (6 bases). Germline V lookup: CDR1 SGHNT, CDR2 YENEEA. The CDR3 sequence is 13 residues long. Trimming shortened V by 5 bases and J by 1 base, and 8 bases separated the two germline ends. CDR3 DNA sequence: TGTGCCAGCAGCCAGGACAGGAACACTGAAGCTTTCTTT. This encodes CASSQDRNTEAFF.